This T cell receptor beta chain was captured in a study of cytomegalovirus exposure and HLA in healthy donors. For the study at large: HLA-typed donors contributed approximately 86 million unique TCRs, which were held in an early data release. Study-wide points: Apart from CMV serostatus, no immune exposure information was available. With high specificity and sensitivity, the classifier reportedly diagnosed cytomegalovirus status. It was about 180 TCR beta chains that were listed as cytomegalovirus-associated.

Germline lookup yields CDR1 SGHRS and CDR2 YFSETQ. V trimming: 4 bases; J trimming: 4 bases; junction bases outside the gene matches: 5. The CDR3 covers 14 residues. With respect to this clone: The antigen remains unidentified.

13 Jbeta primers and 60 Vbeta primers were used for the PCR. Measured with immunoSEQ multiplex PCR; TCRdb has only the in-frame clones, and not every one. The sample yields over 150,000 clones, 68% seen once. The chain combines TRBV5-1 with TRBJ2-7; 10 nucleotides line up with TRBD1. Sequencing was performed on PBMCs. The sequence derives from a man aged 50 to 59 in good health and CMV-seronegative. The CDR3 DNA follows: TGCGCCAGCAGCCCCGGGACAGGGGCGTACGAGCAGTACTTC. It specifies CASSPGTGAYEQYF.